The sequence of this T cell receptor beta chain was determined in a study of memory CD4+ T cells and cytomegalovirus serostatus. Across the whole study: Of the healthy Belgian adults, fewer than 10 were CMV seropositive and around 22 seronegative.

The germline V gene has CDR1 WSHSY and CDR2 SAAADI. The V gene lost 7 bases and the J gene lost 4 bases, with 14 bases spanning the gap. There are 13 residues in the CDR3. In regard to this clone: The antigen is undetermined.

In the study's own analysis: After removing out-of-frame reads, around 2,100,000 distinct TCRbeta sequences remained. This table comes from immunoSEQ multiplex PCR, and its TCRdb copy is limited to in-frame clones, with some not included. V and J calls and clone size are as listed in that table; D and trimming were resolved from the DNA. In the table there are 70,000 to 95,000 clones, approximately 80% of which are singletons. Overall study findings and caveats: Of 150 to 200 reported CMV TCRbeta sequences, roughly 67 were found in memory CD4+ repertoires.

The sort gate was single viable CD3+CD4+CD8-CD45RO+ cells for memory CD4+ T cells. Donors' CMV status reflects serum IgG against pp150, pp28, p38, p52. The chain is built from TRBV10-2 and TRBJ2-7; D may be TRBD1 (5 bases). The clonotype was recovered from an adult in good health and CMV-seronegative. What was sequenced was memory CD4+ T cells from blood. For the CDR3, the DNA is TGCGCCAGCACCACGACTCAGGGATACGAGCAGTACTTC. Protein product: CASTTTQGYEQYF.